This T cell receptor beta chain was observed in a study of T-cell memory formation after mild COVID-19. Across the whole study: For the most part, TCR clusters were specific to one donor. Study-wide points: Later expanders leaned toward CD4+, whereas clones contracting from day 15 to 85 were balanced CD4/CD8. The authors did not confirm SARS-CoV-2 specificity of second-wave clones peaking day 37.

MiXCR, run by TCRdb on the 5' RACE reads, gives a single entry per CDR3 protein. The data contain around 300,000 distinct CDR3 sequences, under 15% of them seen just once; the ten biggest clones take up about a fifth. Per the germline V gene, CDR1 is LGHNA and CDR2 is YSLEER. V dropped 1 base and J dropped 4 bases, with 9 bases sitting between them. This CDR3 has 14 amino acids. This clonotype was found a few times. Antigen: not known. What was sequenced was PBMCs or a T cell subset sorted from them (not recorded which). The origin of this receptor is a man younger than 30 who had mild COVID-19 (a few samples of this study predate the infection). Cell type and time point are not known. The chain carries TRBV4-3 and TRBJ2-3; D may correspond to TRBD1 or TRBD2 (5 bases each). As DNA, the CDR3 is TGCGCCAGCAGCCAAGTTACGGGGCCAGATACGCAGTATTTT. It translates to CASSQVTGPDTQYF.